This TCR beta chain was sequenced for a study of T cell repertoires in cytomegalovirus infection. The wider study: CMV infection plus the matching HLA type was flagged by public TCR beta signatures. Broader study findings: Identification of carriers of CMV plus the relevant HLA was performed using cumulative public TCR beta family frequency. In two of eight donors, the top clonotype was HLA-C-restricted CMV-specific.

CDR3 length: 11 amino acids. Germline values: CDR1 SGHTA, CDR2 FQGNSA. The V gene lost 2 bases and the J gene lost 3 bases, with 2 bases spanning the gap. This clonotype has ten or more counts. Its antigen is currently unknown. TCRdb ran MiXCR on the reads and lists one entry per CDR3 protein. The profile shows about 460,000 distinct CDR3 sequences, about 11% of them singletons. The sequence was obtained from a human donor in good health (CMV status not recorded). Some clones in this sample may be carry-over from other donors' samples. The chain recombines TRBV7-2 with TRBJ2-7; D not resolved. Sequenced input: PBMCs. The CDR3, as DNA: TGTGCCAGCAGCTTATACTACGAGCAGTACTTC. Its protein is CASSLYYEQYF.